Given below is one T cell receptor (beta chain) in context. No cognate antigen has been identified for it. The sample holds no much larger clone one base away, and base qualities are not on file. The germline ends are 8 bases apart after V is trimmed by 6 bases and J by 4 bases. The CDR3 runs 12 amino acids, cysteine and phenylalanine included. The entry retains the CDR3 DNA only, 36 bases that are in frame from base 1. CDR1 is given as KGHSH and CDR2 as LQKENI, both from the germline V gene. Specimens were post-treatment primary, local recurrence and metastasis tumors from poor-prognosis patients. The sample originates from a study of the immune and genomic landscape of osteosarcoma (TCRdb year 2020). About the full investigation: The overall cohort comprised more than 40 pediatric and adult patients with high-grade osteosarcoma, with a median age at diagnosis of roughly 25 years (range about 5-85). The cohort was enriched for poor-risk disease, with approximately 79% showing unfavorable pathologic response to standard therapy and 65% to 70% deceased. In the overall cohort, around three fifths of patients were male, and under 80% had localized disease at diagnosis. To define immunogenic potential, the study profiled osteosarcoma specimens using whole genome, RNA and T-cell receptor sequencing, along with immunohistochemistry and reverse phase protein arrays. TCR sequencing results were integrated with transcriptome, protein array and immunostaining data to characterize the osteosarcoma immunogenomic landscape. The goal of the study was to explain why immune checkpoint inhibitors show limited clinical activity in osteosarcoma. Each of a few patients provided a couple of samples from the same tumor site.

Beyond this particular receptor, the publication reports: Clonality benchmarks came from external normal skin and healthy peripheral blood data rather than matched normal tissue. About 5 cases had a single hyperexpanded clone dominating the repertoire, and all had fewer than 100 T-cell clonotypes. Sample size was not determined by any statistical method, because osteosarcoma is rare and all possible samples were collected. Productive TCR clonality was low overall, averaging about 0.091 with a maximum of 0.3, suggesting limited T-cell clonal expansion. Although TCR productive clonality was higher in the immune-hot C3 cluster than in the cold C1 cluster, TCR productive clonality was still low overall. Matched blood was collected from only a couple of patients, alongside the frozen tumor specimens.

The ImmunoSEQ Assay (Adaptive Biotechnologies) was used to immunosequence the CDR3 regions of the TCR beta chain. As for how the authors treated the data: The ImmunoSEQ Analyzer platform was used to export TCRB rearrangements, read counts, read proportions and gene usage. T-cell clonality was calculated from productive rearrangements as 1 minus Pielou's evenness. In the clonal space homeostasis analysis, clonotypes were sorted into rare, small, medium, large or hyperexpanded (0.01 to 1 of the repertoire) bins. TCR productive clonality was compared across immune clusters C1, C2 and C3 using the Wilcoxon rank sum test. TCRdb provides this immuneACCESS table in a form limited to in-frame rearrangements. Some clones are lacking; in checked studies, under half of them reflect an unresolved V gene, and why the rest are absent is not known. That table furnishes V, J and clone size, whereas the DNA furnished D and trimming. The sample has about 10,000 clones on record, 71% of them singletons. The ten largest clones take up 18% of the sample.

The chain uses TRBV18 and TRBJ2-3; the D gene cannot be resolved reliably. Sequencing used osteosarcoma tumor tissue from the lung. This TCR derives from a human donor with osteosarcoma. CDR3 sequence: CASSSVSDTQYF. The sequenced DNA is TGTGCCAGCTCCTCCGTATCAGATACGCAGTATTTT. The CDR3 plus the reference TRBV18 and TRBJ2-3 genes for the other parts give the full variable domain: NAGVMQNPRHLVRRRGQEARLRCSPMKGHSHVYWYRQLPEEGLKFMVYLQKENIIDESGMPKERFSAEFPKEGPSILRIQQVVRGDSAAYFCASSSVSDTQYFGPGTRLTVL.